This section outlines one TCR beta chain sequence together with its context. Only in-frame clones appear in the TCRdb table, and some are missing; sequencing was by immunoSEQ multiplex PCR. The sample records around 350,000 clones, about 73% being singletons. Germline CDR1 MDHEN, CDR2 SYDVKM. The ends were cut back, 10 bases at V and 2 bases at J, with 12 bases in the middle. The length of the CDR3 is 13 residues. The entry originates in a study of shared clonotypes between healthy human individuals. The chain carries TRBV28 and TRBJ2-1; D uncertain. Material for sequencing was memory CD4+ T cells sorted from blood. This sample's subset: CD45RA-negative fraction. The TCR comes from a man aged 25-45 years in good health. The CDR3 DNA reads TGTGCCACCTCATGGGATACCTACAATGAGCAGTTCTTC. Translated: CATSWDTYNEQFF.